These 24 T cell receptor beta chains share one sample of origin, sequenced in a study of human T cells and chemical hapten exposure. Each CDR3 protein is one row after TCRdb ran MiXCR on the RACE reads. The repertoire holds some 65,000 distinct CDR3 sequences, with 5.5% to 7.5% as singletons. Time point of the sample: healthy volunteer bleed at 6 weeks. Blood, whole and unfractionated, served as the source for total RNA extraction. Sequencing was done on a sample of whole blood. All receptors derive from a female donor in good health. Some clones in this sample may be carry-over from other donors' samples.

This clonotype was observed a few times. The chain has TRBV20-1 and TRBJ1-1; 7 bases fit TRBD1. Germline loops: CDR1 DFQATT, CDR2 SNEGSKA (reference sequence). Trimming removed 3 bases from V and 0 bases from J; junction bases left unmatched: 4. The CDR3 spans 14 residues. CDR3 bases: TGCAGTGCTAGGGAGGGACAGATGAACACTGAAGCTTTCTTT. It specifies CSAREGQMNTEAFF.

There are many counts of this clonotype. The chain carries TRBV2 and TRBJ2-7; D is possibly TRBD2 (6 bases). Trimming took 6 bases from V and 3 from J, leaving 15 bases between them. Germline CDR1 reads SNHLY; CDR2 reads FYNNEI. The CDR3 runs 14 residues. The CDR3 here is CASRPGTRHYEQYF. CDR3 nucleotide sequence: TGTGCCAGCAGGCCCGGGACTCGCCACTACGAGCAGTACTTC.

This clonotype was seen a handful of times. The chain carries TRBV12-3 or TRBV12-4 and TRBJ2-3; D gene unclear. The CDR3 runs 16 residues. Trimming pared 5 bases from V and 2 bases from J, leaving 17 bases between. In DNA form, the CDR3 reads TGTGCCAGCAGTCTCGGGCCCTTAAGGGCCACAGATACGCAGTATTTT. It codes for CASSLGPLRATDTQYF.

A remark on this clonotype: This may stem from a read error, because a much larger clone lies one nucleotide away. The chain links TRBV12-3 or TRBV12-4 to TRBJ1-4; D gene ambiguous. The CDR3 length is 13 residues. The CDR3 nucleotides read TGTGCCGGCAGTGCCAGCCCTAATGAAAAACTGTTTTTT. Translation: CAGSASPNEKLFF.

This clonotype was recorded many times. The J gene is TRBJ2-2, the V gene TRBV20-1, with TRBD2 as a possible D gene (5 bases). V lost 1 base to trimming and J lost 0 bases, with 9 bases between them. CDR1 is DFQATT, CDR2 SNEGSKA, per germline (reference sequence). This CDR3 is built from 15 residues. The CDR3 region is CSARVRTPNTGELFF. The CDR3 nucleotides read TGCAGTGCTAGAGTAAGGACTCCGAACACCGGGGAGCTGTTTTTT.

This clonotype was detected ten times or more. The chain has TRBV5-1 and TRBJ2-3; D is unclear. The CDR3 covers 18 residues. The V gene's germline CDR1 is SGHRS and CDR2 YFSETQ. V was clipped by 6 bases and J by 1 base, with 24 bases between them. CDR3 DNA: TGCGCCAGCAATTACCTTAACTCGGGTCCCACCGGCACAGATACGCAGTATTTT. Translation: CASNYLNSGPTGTDTQYF. Combining the CDR3 with reference TRBV5-1 and TRBJ2-3 gives the whole variable domain KAGVTQTPRYLIKTRGQQVTLSCSPISGHRSVSWYQQTPGQGLQFLFEYFSETQRNKGNFPGRFSGRQFSNSRSEMNVSTLELGDSALYLCASNYLNSGPTGTDTQYFGPGTRLTVL.

This clonotype has at least ten counts. The rearrangement uses TRBV24-1 and TRBJ1-5, with D unresolved. Deletions cut 6 bases from V and 3 bases from J, with 5 bases between. This CDR3 region has 12 residues. In germline, CDR1 is KGHDR, CDR2 SFDVKD. The CDR3 region has the DNA TGTGCCACCAGTCAACCCAATCAGCCCCAGCATTTT. It translates to CATSQPNQPQHF.

This clonotype has a count of ten or more. The J gene is TRBJ1-1, the V gene TRBV6-2 or TRBV6-3; no firm D call. V lost 6 bases and J 3 bases, leaving 11 bases between the germline ends. Germline CDR1 MNHEY, CDR2 SVGEGT. The CDR3 has 13 residues. The CDR3 DNA reads as TGTGCCAGCAGCTATTACACCTACACTGAAGCTTTCTTT. It yields the protein CASSYYTYTEAFF.

This clonotype was seen a handful of times. In nucleotides, the CDR3 is TGCGCCAGCAGCCAAGATCTCCCTCTCCAGGCGGCGAACACCGGGGAGCTGTTTTTT. It translates to CASSQDLPLQAANTGELFF. This chain joins TRBV4-3 and TRBJ2-2; D uncertain. CDR1 LGHNA and CDR2 YSLEER come from the germline V gene. The CDR3 loop spans 19 amino acids. The V end was cut by 0 bases, the J end by 0 bases, with 17 bases between.

This clonotype was detected only a few times. The chain recombines TRBV5-1 with TRBJ1-1; D is perhaps TRBD1 (6 bases). Germline-derived CDR1 and CDR2 are SGHRS and YFSETQ. V dropped 4 bases and J dropped 0 bases, with 13 bases sitting between them. The CDR3 loop spans 15 amino acids. The DNA of the CDR3 is TGCGCCAGCAGCGACGGACAGATTTTGAACACTGAAGCTTTCTTT. Its protein is CASSDGQILNTEAFF.

This clonotype was seen at least ten times. CDR3 in DNA: TGTGCCAGCAGCTTTTACGGGACTGAAGCTTTCTTT. Its translation: CASSFYGTEAFF. The chain combines TRBV7-2 with TRBJ1-1; D gene uncertain. The CDR3 is made up of 12 amino acids. V was cut by 3 bases and J by 5 bases, with 7 bases left in between. Germline V CDR1 and CDR2: SGHTA, FQGNSA.

This clonotype was recorded at least ten times. V gene TRBV6-2 or TRBV6-3 combines with J gene TRBJ1-5; D is unclear. The germline gives CDR1 MNHEY, CDR2 SVGEGT. Trimming pared 3 bases from V and 4 bases from J, leaving 10 bases between. This CDR3 is 14 amino acids long. In nucleotides, the CDR3 is TGTGCCAGCAGTTATGACGACGGAAATCAGCCCCAGCATTTT. Amino acid sequence: CASSYDDGNQPQHF.

This clonotype was found many times. The chain joins TRBV7-2 to TRBJ1-4; D is uncertain. The CDR3 loop spans 13 amino acids. The germline gives CDR1 SGHTA, CDR2 FQGNSA. Trimming removed 0 bases at V and 8 bases at J, with 7 bases between. CDR3 bases: TGTGCCAGCAGCTTAGCGCATGGGGAAAAACTGTTTTTT. This encodes CASSLAHGEKLFF.

This clonotype has just a few counts. The CDR3 region is CASNRDTSSYNEQFF. For the CDR3, the DNA is TGTGCCAGCAATCGGGACACCAGCTCCTACAATGAGCAGTTCTTC. This rearrangement joins TRBV2 to TRBJ2-1; TRBD1 might be the D (6 bases). Looked up from germline, CDR1 is SNHLY and CDR2 is FYNNEI. The CDR3 loop spans 15 amino acids. Trimming left V 7 bases short and J 0 bases short, with 13 bases between. The full variable domain, its missing parts supplied by reference TRBV2 and TRBJ2-1, is EPEVTQTPSHQVTQMGQEVILRCVPISNHLYFYWYRQILGQKVEFLVSFYNNEISEKSEIFDDQFSVERPDGSNFTLKIRSTKLEDSAMYFCASNRDTSSYNEQFFGPGTRLTVL.

In its sample, this clonotype was seen many times. The chain carries TRBV5-6 and TRBJ1-5, with D possibly matching TRBD1 (5 bases). CDR1 is SGHDT, CDR2 YYEEEE, per germline. The CDR3 sequence is 15 residues long. Trimming took 5 bases from V and 0 from J, leaving 12 bases between them. The CDR3 loop is CASSLGGYSNQPQHF. The DNA for the CDR3 is TGTGCCAGCAGTCTGGGGGGGTATAGCAATCAGCCCCAGCATTTT. The full variable domain, with the rest looked up from reference TRBV5-6 and TRBJ1-5, is DAGVTQSPTHLIKTRGQQVTLRCSPKSGHDTVSWYQQALGQGPQFIFQYYEEEERQRGNFPDRFSGHQFPNYSSELNVNALLLGDSALYLCASSLGGYSNQPQHFGDGTRLSIL.

This clonotype was picked up many times. The chain employs TRBV10-3 and TRBJ2-3, with D possibly being TRBD1 (7 bases). V shed 0 bases and J shed 3 bases, with 16 bases lying between them. The germline V gene encodes CDR1 ENHRY and CDR2 SYGVKD. The CDR3 consists of 17 residues. CDR3 in amino acids: CAISESRRGLLTDTQYF. CDR3 DNA: TGTGCCATCAGTGAGTCGAGGAGGGGGCTGTTAACAGATACGCAGTATTTT.

In this sample, this clonotype turned up a few times. The chain uses TRBV11-2 and TRBJ2-7; D remains ambiguous. V was pared by 2 bases and J by 1 base, with 3 bases between. Germline V gene sequence: CDR1 SGHAT, CDR2 FQNNGV. The CDR3 is 12 amino acids. The CDR3, as DNA: TGTGCCAGCAGCTTACGATCCTACGAGCAGTACTTC. It encodes CASSLRSYEQYF.

This clonotype showed up many times. V gene TRBV4-3 combines with J gene TRBJ2-7; D uncertain. V was trimmed by 3 bases and J by 1 base, leaving 10 bases between them. Germline V gives CDR1 LGHNA, CDR2 YSLEER. The CDR3 length is 14 residues. The CDR3 DNA reads TGCGCCAGCAGCCATAGACTTGGGTCCTACGAGCAGTACTTC. Its translation: CASSHRLGSYEQYF.

The chain links TRBV27 to TRBJ2-5; D gene ambiguous. V lost 4 bases and J 6 bases, leaving 15 bases between the germline ends. Per the germline V gene, CDR1 is MNHEY and CDR2 is SMNVEV (reference sequence). CDR3 length equals 14 residues. The CDR3 reads CASSSGFSVKTQYF. The CDR3, as DNA: TGTGCCAGCAGTTCGGGTTTCTCGGTGAAGACCCAGTACTTC.

This clonotype has a count of ten or more. CDR3 loop: CASSGGSRADTQYF. The CDR3 DNA follows: TGTGCCAGCAGTGGAGGCAGCCGAGCGGATACGCAGTATTTT. The rearrangement links TRBV2 to TRBJ2-3, with no clear D. Germline lookup yields CDR1 SNHLY and CDR2 FYNNEI. This CDR3 is 14 amino acids long. The ends were cut back, 4 bases at V and 6 bases at J, with 14 bases in the middle.

This clonotype turned up a few times. The CDR3 here is CASQLGTDTQYF. The DNA of the CDR3 is TGCGCCAGTCAACTAGGCACAGATACGCAGTATTTT. The chain combines TRBV5-1 with TRBJ2-3, with D tentatively TRBD2 (5 bases). There are 12 residues in the CDR3. Germline values: CDR1 SGHRS, CDR2 YFSETQ. V dropped 8 bases and J dropped 1 base, with 8 bases sitting between them. Full variable domain (missing parts from reference TRBV5-1 and TRBJ2-3): KAGVTQTPRYLIKTRGQQVTLSCSPISGHRSVSWYQQTPGQGLQFLFEYFSETQRNKGNFPGRFSGRQFSNSRSEMNVSTLELGDSALYLCASQLGTDTQYFGPGTRLTVL.

This clonotype was observed a few times. V and J are TRBV6-5 and TRBJ2-3; no reliable D call. Germline V gene sequence: CDR1 MNHEY, CDR2 SVGAGI. The V gene lost 2 bases and the J gene lost 2 bases, with 8 bases spanning the gap. This CDR3 is built from 14 residues. CDR3 residues: CASSYGSITDTQYF. CDR3 bases: TGTGCCAGCAGTTACGGGTCGATCACAGATACGCAGTATTTT.

Notes on this clonotype: This may be a read error: a much more frequent sequence differs by one nucleotide. The chain carries TRBV25-1 and TRBJ1-2, with 10 bases identical to TRBD1. Per germline, CDR1 MGHDK and CDR2 SYGVNS. The J segment lost 9 bases and the V segment lost 1 base, leaving 11 bases of the junction unmatched. This CDR3 has 16 residues. CDR3 coding DNA: TGTGCCAGCAGTGAATTCCAGACAGGGGGCGAGGATAGCTACACCTTC. It codes for CASSEFQTGGEDSYTF.

This clonotype has at least ten counts. The chain joins TRBV11-2 to TRBJ2-5; 9 positions match TRBD2. The J segment lost 4 bases and the V segment lost 2 bases, leaving 8 bases of the junction unmatched. CDR3 length equals 16 residues. The germline V gene has CDR1 SGHAT and CDR2 FQNNGV. CDR3 region: CASSLMSTSGRETQYF. CDR3 sequence (DNA): TGTGCCAGCAGCTTAATGTCGACTAGCGGTAGAGAGACCCAGTACTTC.